The subject of this entry is one T cell receptor beta chain. Many counts were recorded for this clonotype. What antigen it recognizes has not been identified. It has no much larger one-base neighbor in the sample; base qualities were not kept. This specimen comes from a study of molecular identifiers for immune sequencing clone quantification (dated by TCRdb to the late 2010s). Study-wide context: In a replicate experiment, RNA from around 20,000 or 100,000 naive CD8 T cells was split into five aliquots, four of which were sequenced. CD8 T cells were used in a methods study to benchmark molecular-identifier clustering-based TCR repertoire sequencing (MIDCIRS) and TCR RNA copy counting. What the authors observed across the whole study: In CMV-specific effector cells, clones with more than 20 RNA copies accounted for over 97% of molecules, whereas in naive cells such clones accounted for under 1%. Highly expanded clone sizes could be underestimated if identical TCR molecules share a barcode. Without barcode sub-clustering, chimeric consensus sequences inflated TCR diversity; chimeras reached as high as 47%. A single cell's worth of spiked-in Jurkat TCR RNA was reported detectable even among approximately 930,000 naive CD8 T cells. Spiked-in Jurkat TCR RNA (10 copies' worth), which is not part of the donor repertoire, was contained in the naive libraries. Roughly 2.8 recovered TCR RNA copies per cell were obtained by modeling, versus roughly 10 by digital PCR, implying a capture efficiency of about 30%.

Naive CD8 T cell libraries were made from approximately 20,000 to 1,000,000 sorted cells using 10%, 30% or 50% of purified RNA. Naive CD8 T cells, defined as CD8+CD4-CCR7+CD45RA+, were FACS-sorted into RLT Plus buffer on a BD FACSAria II. To test detection sensitivity, Jurkat RNA equivalent to ten TCR copies was spiked into samples of roughly 18,000-1,100,000 naive CD8 T cells. CD8 T cells were enriched with RosetteSep CD8+ T Cell Enrichment Cocktail and Ficoll-Paque, followed by ACK red cell lysis. Library method: PCR. This sample was sequenced with an Illumina HiSeq 4000. Bulk TCR libraries were generated as previously described, with the TCR primers listed in Table S5 used. The Qiagen AllPrep DNA/RNA kit was used to purify total RNA. Before any analysis, reads coming from multiple sequencing runs of the same library were combined into one pool. Turning to the authors' computational methods: Reads were retained only if their TCR constant sequence matched exactly, and those retained reads were trimmed to 150 nt and grouped according to their 12-nt molecular barcodes. Within each barcode group, reads were sub-clustered at a 15% Levenshtein threshold, and quality-weighted consensus sequences were built per RNA molecule. Non-functional sequences were excluded, and lower-count sequences lying one edit away from another sequence were also excluded. Based on fitting two negative binomial distributions, any barcode sub-cluster with under 20% of the maximum read count was discarded. TCRdb's own reprocessing of the public reads used fastp at Q25 and MiXCR and kept productive beta chains. Entries are consolidated by CDR3 protein sequence, retaining the most common genes and DNA. These V and J calls derive from TCRdb rather than the authors' analysis. The sample table records around 480,000 distinct CDR3 sequences; roughly a fifth of these occur just once. The ten largest make up about 0.78% of the sample.

The CDR3 holds 15 amino acids from the cysteine to the phenylalanine. Only the CDR3 part of the read is kept: 45 bases, read in frame from the first base. Trimming takes 5 bases off V and 3 bases off J; junction bases not matched to a gene: 8. The source of this sequence is a human donor in good health. Some libraries in this study had Jurkat cell RNA spiked in. The sequenced sample was naive CD8+ T cells from blood, with Jurkat cell RNA spiked in. The cell subset or site tag for this specimen amounts to: FACS-sorted CD8+CD4-CCR7+CD45RA+ naive T cells. The chain uses TRBV12-3 or TRBV12-4 and TRBJ2-3; 7 central bases correspond to TRBD2. The CDR3 protein: CASSPVWGGTDTQYF. The DNA is TGTGCCAGCAGTCCCGTGTGGGGGGGGACAGATACGCAGTATTTT.